Shown below are 10 T cell receptor beta chains from a single sample sequenced in a study of intratumoral heterogeneity in liver cancer. The receptor library was made with the immunoSEQ multiplex PCR assay. The table comes from immuneACCESS by way of TCRdb, which keeps in-frame sequences with V and J called. Part of the clones is missing from these tables; in studies checked, under half for an unresolved V gene and the rest for unknown reasons. Counted in this sample were about 20,000 clones; around 78% of them appeared once. Jointly, the top ten make up about 18% of the sample. The starting material was tumor-adjacent normal tissue, obtained before any cancer treatment. All receptors derive from a woman in her 70s with hepatocellular carcinoma.

This clone was recorded a few times. The V gene is TRBV6-2 or TRBV6-3, the J gene TRBJ2-7, with D possibly being TRBD2 (6 bases). Germline values: CDR1 MNHEY, CDR2 SVGEGT. CDR3 length equals 13 residues. The ends were cut back, 2 bases at V and 4 bases at J, with 9 bases in the middle. The CDR3 sequence: CASSYVSGYEQYF. CDR3 bases: TGTGCCAGCAGTTACGTTAGCGGATACGAGCAGTACTTC.

This chain links TRBV29-1 with TRBJ2-7; 9 bases align to TRBD1. CDR1 and CDR2 from the germline V gene are SQVTM and ANQGSEA. The V segment lost 5 bases and the J segment 3 bases; nucleotides outside the gene matches: 5. This CDR3 has 13 residues. The CDR3 is CSVLTGGLYEQYF. DNA for the CDR3: TGCAGCGTTCTGACAGGGGGACTCTACGAGCAGTACTTC.

The chain combines TRBV2 with TRBJ1-1; D is unresolved. CDR1 and CDR2 (germline): SNHLY, FYNNEI. The CDR3 spans 16 residues. Trimming took 5 bases from V and 0 from J, leaving 16 bases between them. In DNA form, the CDR3 reads TGTGCCAGCAGTCAAGAGGCAGGTACTATGAACACTGAAGCTTTCTTT. Amino acid sequence: CASSQEAGTMNTEAFF.

This chain uses TRBV5-1 with TRBJ2-4, with D possibly being TRBD1 (5 bases). The CDR3 loop spans 14 amino acids. V was cut by 3 bases and J by 7 bases, with 14 bases left in between. Germline V lookup: CDR1 SGHRS, CDR2 YFSETQ. Here the CDR3 reads CASSSTAGKNIQYF. As DNA, the CDR3 is TGCGCCAGCAGCTCAACCGCAGGGAAGAACATTCAGTACTTC.

The chain recombines TRBV7-9 with TRBJ2-1; D uncertain. The CDR3 extends over 15 amino acids. Per the germline V gene, CDR1 is SEHNR and CDR2 is FQNEAQ (reference sequence). The ends were cut back, 1 base at V and 0 bases at J, with 7 bases in the middle. The CDR3 is CASSLVPSSYNEQFF. The CDR3 DNA reads as TGTGCCAGCAGCTTAGTTCCGAGCTCCTACAATGAGCAGTTCTTC.

The chain recombines TRBV28 with TRBJ2-1; a possible D gene is TRBD2 (5 bases). Germline-derived CDR1 and CDR2 are MDHEN and SYDVKM. There are 14 residues in the CDR3. The V end lost 3 bases, the J end lost 9 bases, and 15 bases lay between the germline ends. The CDR3 DNA follows: TGTGCCAGCAGTTTCCAACTAGGATTAAGTGAGCAGTTCTTC. Amino acid sequence: CASSFQLGLSEQFF.

This chain joins TRBV7-9 and TRBJ2-1; tentative D call: TRBD2 (5 bases). There are 12 residues in the CDR3. V shed 3 bases and J shed 10 bases, with 10 bases lying between them. CDR1 SEHNR and CDR2 FQNEAQ come from the germline V gene (reference sequence). Written as DNA, the CDR3 is TGTGCCAGCAGCTTCCTAGCCTTGGAGCAGTTCTTC. This translates into CASSFLALEQFF.

This clone is deemed large. The CDR3 nucleotides are TGCGCCAGCAGCCGGACCGACTACAATGAGCAGTTCTTC. As protein: CASSRTDYNEQFF. This chain joins TRBV5-1 and TRBJ2-1; D remains unclear. Germline assignment: CDR1 SGHRS and CDR2 YFSETQ. Trimming took off 4 bases at V and 3 bases at J, with 8 bases between the two ends. This CDR3 contains 13 residues.

The rearrangement links TRBV28 to TRBJ1-1, with a possible D match to TRBD1 (5 bases). From germline, CDR1 is MDHEN and CDR2 SYDVKM. This CDR3 comprises 13 residues. Trimming removed 6 bases at V and 3 bases at J, with 11 bases between. The CDR3 is CASRRGTYTEAFF. The CDR3 DNA is TGTGCCAGCAGACGTGGGACTTACACTGAAGCTTTCTTT.

The V gene is TRBV10-3, the J gene TRBJ2-3; D gene ambiguous. Trimming stripped 6 bases from V and 2 bases from J, with 3 bases between. Germline CDR1 reads ENHRY; CDR2 reads SYGVKD. The CDR3 sequence is 11 residues long. The CDR3: CAISATDTQYF. CDR3 in DNA: TGTGCCATCAGCGCCACAGATACGCAGTATTTT.